These 30 T cell receptor beta chains share one sample of origin, sequenced in a study of blood T cell repertoires in COVID-19. Assay: immunoSEQ multiplex PCR; the TCRdb copy retains only in-frame clones and omits some. The data show approximately 170,000 clones, around 90% seen once. What was sequenced was peripheral blood. These receptors were collected from a young man with COVID-19, enrolled during active disease.

The chain recombines TRBV28 with TRBJ2-7; D not certain. CDR3 length equals 12 residues. Germline V lookup: CDR1 MDHEN, CDR2 SYDVKM. V was pared by 5 bases and J by 2 bases, with 7 bases between. The CDR3 loop reads CASSTVTYEQYF. In nucleotides, the CDR3 is TGTGCCAGCAGTACAGTCACCTACGAGCAGTACTTC.

The chain has TRBV15 and TRBJ1-6; possible D gene TRBD1, 5 bases. V gave up 0 bases and J gave up 7 bases, with 13 bases separating them. Per germline, CDR1 LNHNV and CDR2 YYDKDF (reference sequence). This CDR3 comprises 16 residues. The CDR3 loop is CATSRDPGGSNSPLHF. Written as DNA, the CDR3 is TGTGCCACCAGCAGAGATCCGGGGGGGTCGAATTCACCCCTCCACTTT.

The chain carries TRBV30 and TRBJ1-3, with 10 bases lining up with TRBD1. This CDR3 is built from 14 residues. Germline V lookup: CDR1 GTSNPN, CDR2 SVGIG (reference sequence). V shed 4 bases, J shed 6 bases, and the junction held 6 bases outside the gene matches. CDR3 amino acids: CAWIRQGAKNTIYF. CDR3 DNA: TGTGCCTGGATAAGACAGGGGGCAAAAAACACCATATATTTT.

The rearrangement links TRBV6-5 to TRBJ2-7; 8 bases fit TRBD2. J gave up 7 bases and V 0 bases, and 8 bases lay outside the gene matches. The length of the CDR3 is 15 residues. In germline, CDR1 is MNHEY, CDR2 SVGAGI. CDR3 amino acids: CASSYSAGGALEQYF. CDR3 in DNA: TGTGCCAGCAGTTACTCGGCGGGAGGAGCTCTAGAGCAGTACTTC.

The rearrangement uses TRBV27 and TRBJ1-1; 7 bases are shared with TRBD1. V shed 6 bases, J shed 0 bases, and the junction held 7 bases outside the gene matches. Per the germline V gene, CDR1 is MNHEY and CDR2 is SMNVEV (reference sequence). The CDR3 is made up of 15 amino acids. CDR3 region: CASSLSGTVNTEAFF. In DNA form, the CDR3 reads TGTGCCAGCAGCCTATCAGGGACAGTGAACACTGAAGCTTTCTTT.

The chain recombines TRBV28 with TRBJ1-6; 8 bases line up with TRBD1. With V trimmed by 4 bases and J by 5 bases, 4 bases remained unmatched. The CDR3 runs to 15 residues. CDR1 is MDHEN, CDR2 SYDVKM, per germline. This chain's CDR3 is CASSSRTGHNSPLHF. DNA for the CDR3: TGTGCCAGCAGTTCCCGGACAGGGCATAATTCACCCCTCCACTTT.

CDR3 residues: CASRLDHREGGYTF. For the CDR3, the DNA is TGTGCCAGCAGACTAGATCACAGGGAGGGTGGCTACACCTTC. The chain joins TRBV7-2 to TRBJ1-2, with D perhaps matching TRBD1 (6 bases). The V and J ends lost 6 bases and 7 bases respectively, with 18 bases between them. Germline assignment: CDR1 SGHTA and CDR2 FQGNSA. The CDR3 spans 14 residues. Full variable domain (rest looked up from reference TRBV7-2 and TRBJ1-2): GAGVSQSPSNKVTEKGKDVELRCDPISGHTALYWYRQSLGQGLEFLIYFQGNSAPDKSGLPSDRFSAERTGGSVSTLTIQRTQQEDSAVYLCASRLDHREGGYTFGSGTRLTVV.

This sequence joins TRBV28 and TRBJ1-1, with D tentatively TRBD1 (5 bases). The CDR3 has 16 amino acids. CDR1 MDHEN and CDR2 SYDVKM come from the germline V gene. V lost 4 bases to trimming and J lost 3 bases, with 18 bases between them. CDR3 bases: TGTGCCAGCAGTTCACCTGATGGGGGGAAGGACACTGAAGCTTTCTTT. As protein: CASSSPDGGKDTEAFF.

The chain links TRBV24-1 to TRBJ2-7, with 9 bases matching TRBD1. Germline trimming cut 3 bases from V and 3 bases from J; bases unmatched to any gene: 8. The germline V gene encodes CDR1 KGHDR and CDR2 SFDVKD. This CDR3 contains 16 residues. The CDR3 loop reads CATSDPRRTGDYEQYF. The CDR3 nucleotides read TGTGCCACCAGTGATCCCCGTCGGACAGGGGACTACGAGCAGTACTTC.

The chain uses TRBV7-3 and TRBJ2-2; D possibly corresponds to TRBD2 (6 bases). The length of the CDR3 is 13 residues. The germline V and J ends were trimmed by 3 bases and 6 bases, with 8 bases remaining between them. Germline V gene data show CDR1 as SGHTA and CDR2 as FQGTGA. CDR3 region: CASSLRRAGELFF. In DNA, the CDR3 is TGTGCCAGCAGCTTGAGGAGGGCCGGGGAGCTGTTTTTT.

V usage is TRBV19 and J usage is TRBJ1-1; D is uncertain. There are 13 residues in the CDR3. V was shortened by 7 bases and J by 5 bases, with 14 bases between the two germline ends. From germline, CDR1 is LNHDA and CDR2 SQIVND (reference sequence). The CDR3 DNA is TGTGCCAGTACGGTCGCTAGGAAAACTGAAGCTTTCTTT. It encodes CASTVARKTEAFF.

This chain connects TRBV7-2 to TRBJ2-7, with a tentative D call TRBD1 (7 bases). The CDR3 sequence is 14 residues long. Looked up from germline, CDR1 is SGHTA and CDR2 is FQGNSA. The V end lost 3 bases, the J end lost 6 bases, and 15 bases lay between the germline ends. The CDR3 nucleotides are TGTGCCAGCAGCTTGGGGGGACAGCTCGGCGAGCAGTACTTC. Protein: CASSLGGQLGEQYF.

In DNA form, the CDR3 reads TGTGCCAGCAGCCCCCTGACAGGAAGATTCAATGAGCAGTTCTTC. Its protein is CASSPLTGRFNEQFF. The chain couples TRBV3-1 (or the pseudogene TRBV3-2) to TRBJ2-1; D is perhaps TRBD1 (6 bases). This CDR3 spans 15 amino acids. The ends were cut back, 4 bases at V and 6 bases at J, with 16 bases in the middle. CDR1 and CDR2 (germline): LGHDT, YNNKEL (reference sequence).

The rearrangement links TRBV15 to TRBJ2-1; D unclear. V was clipped by 1 base and J by 7 bases, with 17 bases between them. CDR1 is LNHNV and CDR2 is YYDKDF in the germline V gene (reference sequence). The CDR3 runs to 16 residues. The chain's CDR3 is CATSRVLPSAPNEQFF. DNA for the CDR3: TGTGCCACCAGCAGAGTCTTGCCTTCTGCGCCGAATGAGCAGTTCTTC.

The chain joins TRBV6-2 or TRBV6-3 to TRBJ2-1, with 7 bases lining up with TRBD2. This CDR3 has 15 amino acids. J lost 7 bases, V lost 2 bases, and 8 bases had no gene match. Germline loops: CDR1 MNHEY, CDR2 SVGEGT. The CDR3 DNA follows: TGTGCCAGCAGTTACGGGCCGGGACTACCTAATGAGCAGTTCTTC. It translates to CASSYGPGLPNEQFF.

The chain carries TRBV5-6 and TRBJ2-1, with D tentatively TRBD1 (6 bases). V was trimmed by 4 bases and J by 7 bases, leaving 18 bases between them. The CDR3 covers 15 residues. Germline assignment: CDR1 SGHDT and CDR2 YYEEEE. In DNA form, the CDR3 reads TGTGCCAGCAGCCCCGGGACACCCTTTGGGAATGAGCAGTTCTTC. It codes for CASSPGTPFGNEQFF.

This chain uses TRBV28 with TRBJ2-7; possibly TRBD1 for D (6 bases). The CDR3 covers 17 residues. In germline, CDR1 is MDHEN, CDR2 SYDVKM. V was trimmed by 5 bases and J by 0 bases, leaving 20 bases between them. CDR3 sequence reads: CASSRGGSVSGSYEQYF. CDR3 sequence (DNA): TGTGCCAGCAGTCGAGGGGGTTCGGTTTCAGGCTCCTACGAGCAGTACTTC. The whole variable domain, remainder taken from reference TRBV28 and TRBJ2-7, is DVKVTQSSRYLVKRTGEKVFLECVQDMDHENMFWYRQDPGLGLRLIYFSYDVKMKEKGDIPEGYSVSREKKERFSLILESASTNQTSMYLCASSRGGSVSGSYEQYFGPGTRLTVT.

The CDR3 DNA reads TGTGCCAGTAGTATTTCCAGGGGGAATGAGCAGTTCTTC. This codes for CASSISRGNEQFF. The V and J genes are TRBV19 and TRBJ2-1; 7 bases line up with TRBD1. The CDR3 spans 13 residues. Germline trimming cut 3 bases from V and 7 bases from J; bases unmatched to any gene: 3. The germline gives CDR1 LNHDA, CDR2 SQIVND (reference sequence).

For the CDR3, the DNA is TGCGCCAGCAGCTTGGGGGGGAGGGATCAGCCCCAGCATTTT. Translating gives CASSLGGRDQPQHF. The V and J genes are TRBV5-1 and TRBJ1-5, with D possibly matching TRBD1 (5 bases). Trimming took 0 bases from V and 5 from J, leaving 9 bases between them. Per the germline V gene, CDR1 is SGHRS and CDR2 is YFSETQ. The CDR3 is made up of 14 amino acids.

This rearrangement joins TRBV28 to TRBJ2-1; maybe TRBD2 (6 bases). V was shortened by 5 bases and J by 5 bases, with 19 bases between the two germline ends. The CDR3 loop spans 16 amino acids. Germline V CDR1 and CDR2: MDHEN, SYDVKM. This CDR3 reads CASSTPAGLVHNEQFF. CDR3 nucleotide sequence: TGTGCCAGCAGTACCCCAGCGGGTTTGGTTCACAATGAGCAGTTCTTC.

J is TRBJ2-2 and V is TRBV28; TRBD2 matches at 8 bases. The CDR3 sequence is 16 residues long. In germline, CDR1 is MDHEN, CDR2 SYDVKM. The V gene end was trimmed by 6 bases and the J gene end by 4 bases; junction bases not matched to a gene: 10. Here the CDR3 DNA reads TGTGCCAGCAGGACCCCGGGACTAGGATTCACCGGGGAGCTGTTTTTT. Its protein product is CASRTPGLGFTGELFF. Complete variable domain (other parts from reference TRBV28 and TRBJ2-2): DVKVTQSSRYLVKRTGEKVFLECVQDMDHENMFWYRQDPGLGLRLIYFSYDVKMKEKGDIPEGYSVSREKKERFSLILESASTNQTSMYLCASRTPGLGFTGELFFGEGSRLTVL.

The chain links TRBV5-6 to TRBJ2-7; D is perhaps TRBD2 (6 bases). This CDR3 is 16 amino acids long. V was pared by 4 bases and J by 3 bases, with 20 bases between. Germline CDR1 reads SGHDT; CDR2 reads YYEEEE. CDR3 sequence (DNA): TGTGCCAGCAGCGGTGCCGGGACTCCGAACGTCTACGAGCAGTACTTC. It yields the protein CASSGAGTPNVYEQYF.

J is TRBJ2-7 and V is TRBV7-9; TRBD1 aligns across 7 bases. V lost 4 bases and J lost 0; bases outside the gene matches: 3. This CDR3 comprises 14 residues. The germline CDR1 and CDR2 sequences are SEHNR and FQNEAQ (reference sequence). The CDR3 DNA reads as TGTGCCAGCAGCTCCGGGACAGACTCCTACGAGCAGTACTTC. It yields the protein CASSSGTDSYEQYF.

This chain uses TRBV4-3 with TRBJ1-5, with D possibly TRBD1 on 5 matching bases. From germline, CDR1 is LGHNA and CDR2 YSLEER. V was pared by 0 bases and J by 1 base, with 19 bases between. The CDR3 loop spans 19 amino acids. CDR3 in DNA: TGCGCCAGCAGCCAAGATCTCGACGTGCCGGGGGTAAGCAATCAGCCCCAGCATTTT. Residues: CASSQDLDVPGVSNQPQHF.

In its sample, this clone was seen once. The chain carries TRBV19 and TRBJ2-1; 10 bases align to TRBD2. The germline gives CDR1 LNHDA, CDR2 SQIVND (reference sequence). This CDR3 is built from 16 residues. The J segment lost 9 bases and the V segment lost 5 bases, leaving 13 bases of the junction unmatched. The CDR3 DNA reads TGTGCCAGTAGTCCCTTCGCTAGCGGGAGTTTAGGTGAGCAGTTCTTC. Translating it yields CASSPFASGSLGEQFF.

This clone was observed once. V usage is TRBV27 and J usage is TRBJ1-5; D remains ambiguous. The CDR3 is made up of 12 amino acids. The germline gives CDR1 MNHEY, CDR2 SMNVEV (reference sequence). V lost 6 bases and J 9 bases, leaving 12 bases between the germline ends. The CDR3 is CASSPPRGPQHF. The DNA for the CDR3 is TGTGCCAGCAGCCCCCCCCGAGGGCCCCAGCATTTT.

V gene TRBV6-4 combines with J gene TRBJ2-7; TRBD2 agrees at 9 bases. CDR1 and CDR2 from the germline V gene are MRHNA and SNTAGT. The CDR3 extends over 14 amino acids. The ends lost 3 bases at V and 5 bases at J; junction bases unmatched: 5. For the CDR3, the DNA is TGTGCCAGCAGTGAAATAGCGGGAGCCCACGAGCAGTACTTC. Amino acids: CASSEIAGAHEQYF.

V and J are TRBV7-9 and TRBJ1-3, with a tentative D call TRBD1 (6 bases). The CDR3 runs 14 residues. The germline CDR1 and CDR2 sequences are SEHNR and FQNEAQ (reference sequence). Trimming pared 6 bases from V and 0 bases from J, leaving 9 bases between. The CDR3 sequence: CASRGAASGNTIYF. The CDR3 region has the DNA TGTGCCAGCAGGGGGGCCGCCTCTGGAAACACCATATATTTT.

The V and J genes are TRBV6-1 and TRBJ2-7, with 13 bases aligning to TRBD2. The CDR3 sequence is 15 residues long. Germline CDR1 and CDR2: MNHNS and SASEGT. With V trimmed by 1 base and J by 6 bases, 3 bases remained unmatched. The CDR3 region has the DNA TGTGCCAGCAGTGAAGGGACTAGCGGGAGTAGCGAGCAGTACTTC. Amino acid sequence: CASSEGTSGSSEQYF.

In the case of this clone: The junction differs from germline at one of its ends, possibly a read error. The chain has TRBV27 and TRBJ1-4; 9 bases match TRBD1. The CDR3 consists of 14 residues. Germline V lookup: CDR1 MNHEY, CDR2 SMNVEV (reference sequence). CDR3 DNA sequence: TGTGCCAGCAGACCCGGGACAGGGATGGAAAAACTGCTTTTT. Its protein is CASRPGTGMEKLLF.